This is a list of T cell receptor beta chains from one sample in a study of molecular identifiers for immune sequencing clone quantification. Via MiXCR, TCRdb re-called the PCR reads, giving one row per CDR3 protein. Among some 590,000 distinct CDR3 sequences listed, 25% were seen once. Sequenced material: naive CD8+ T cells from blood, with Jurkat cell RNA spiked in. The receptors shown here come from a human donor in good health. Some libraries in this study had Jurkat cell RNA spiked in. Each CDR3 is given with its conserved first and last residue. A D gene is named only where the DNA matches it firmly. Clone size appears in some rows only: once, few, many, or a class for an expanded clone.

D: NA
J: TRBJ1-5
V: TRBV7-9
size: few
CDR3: CASSLGSTGYSNQPQHF
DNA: TGTGCCAGCAGCTTAGGAAGCACAGGGTATAGCAATCAGCCCCAGCATTTT

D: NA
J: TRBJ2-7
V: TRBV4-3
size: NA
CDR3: CASSQDPGVNSYEQYF
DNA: TGCGCCAGCAGCCAAGATCCGGGGGTCAACTCCTACGAGCAGTACTTC

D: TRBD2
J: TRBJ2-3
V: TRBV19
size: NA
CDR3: CASGGGVRSTDTQYF
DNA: TGTGCCAGCGGGGGAGGGGTTCGGTCCACAGATACGCAGTATTTT

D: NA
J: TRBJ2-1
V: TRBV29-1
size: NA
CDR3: CSVGWGPYNEQFF
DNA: TGCAGCGTTGGGTGGGGTCCCTACAATGAGCAGTTCTTC

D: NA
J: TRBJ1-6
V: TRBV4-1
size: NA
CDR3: CASSQEGFPGLGYSPLHF
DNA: TGCGCCAGCAGCCAAGAGGGCTTTCCAGGACTGGGATATTCACCCCTCCACTTT

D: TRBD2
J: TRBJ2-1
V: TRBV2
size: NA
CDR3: CASSETSGTSGPPEQFF
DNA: TGTGCCAGCAGTGAGACTTCCGGGACTAGCGGGCCCCCCGAGCAGTTCTTC

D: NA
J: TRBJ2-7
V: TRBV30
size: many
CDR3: CAWNDGGEQYF
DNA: TGTGCCTGGAACGACGGGGGCGAGCAGTACTTC

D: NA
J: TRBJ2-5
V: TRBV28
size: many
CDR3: CASSLTVEETQYF
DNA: TGTGCCAGCAGTTTAACAGTAGAAGAGACCCAGTACTTC

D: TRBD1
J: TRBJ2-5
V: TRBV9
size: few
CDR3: CASDPGTGGGETQYF
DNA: TGTGCCAGCGATCCAGGGACAGGGGGAGGAGAGACCCAGTACTTC

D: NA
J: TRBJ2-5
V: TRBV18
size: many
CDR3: CASSSNTETQYF
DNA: TGTGCCAGCTCATCCAACACTGAGACCCAGTACTTC

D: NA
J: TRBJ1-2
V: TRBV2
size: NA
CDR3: CASSPVQGFNYGYTF
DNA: TGTGCCAGCAGCCCCGTGCAGGGCTTTAACTATGGCTACACCTTC

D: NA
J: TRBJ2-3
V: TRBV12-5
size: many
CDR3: CASGVGLETDTQYF
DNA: TGTGCTAGTGGCGTCGGGCTCGAGACAGATACGCAGTATTTT

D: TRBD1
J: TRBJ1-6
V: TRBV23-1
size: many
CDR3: CASKNRTGFSPSPLHF
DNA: TGCGCCAGCAAAAATCGGACAGGGTTCTCTCCCTCACCCCTCCACTTT

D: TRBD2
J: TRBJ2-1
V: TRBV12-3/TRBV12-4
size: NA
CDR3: CASSFTGGYNAQFF
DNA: TGTGCCAGCAGTTTCACGGGAGGATACAATGCGCAGTTCTTC

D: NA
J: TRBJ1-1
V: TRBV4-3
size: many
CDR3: CASSRDRWITEAFF
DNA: TGCGCCAGCAGCAGGGATCGGTGGATCACTGAAGCTTTCTTT

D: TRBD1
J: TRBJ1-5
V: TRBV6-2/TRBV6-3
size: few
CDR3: CASSDYENPGTGGYSNQPQHF
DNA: TGTGCCAGCAGTGACTACGAGAACCCCGGGACAGGGGGTTATAGCAATCAGCCCCAGCATTTT

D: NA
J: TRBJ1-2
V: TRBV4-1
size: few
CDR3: CASSQVEGDYGYTF
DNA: TGCGCCAGCAGCCAAGTCGAGGGAGATTATGGCTACACCTTC

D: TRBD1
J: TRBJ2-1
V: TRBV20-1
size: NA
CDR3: CSARAGDRLVDEQFF
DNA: TGCAGTGCTAGAGCAGGGGACAGGTTAGTTGATGAGCAGTTCTTC

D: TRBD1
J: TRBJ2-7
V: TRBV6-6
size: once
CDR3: CASSYQGADGQYF
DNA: TGTGCCAGCAGTTATCAGGGGGCGGACGGGCAGTACTTC

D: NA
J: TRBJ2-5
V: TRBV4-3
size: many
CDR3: CASSQDLADRETQYF
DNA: TGCGCCAGCAGCCAAGATCTGGCCGATCGAGAGACCCAGTACTTC

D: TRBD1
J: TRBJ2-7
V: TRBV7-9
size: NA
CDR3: CAGSLTHSTGGLDEQYF
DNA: TGTGCCGGCAGCTTAACACACTCGACAGGGGGTCTGGACGAGCAGTACTTC

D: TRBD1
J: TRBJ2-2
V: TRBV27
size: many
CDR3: CASSEGATGELFF
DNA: TGTGCCAGCAGTGAGGGGGCTACCGGGGAGCTGTTTTTT

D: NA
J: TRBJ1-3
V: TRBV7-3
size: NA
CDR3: CASSLDRSSGNTVYF
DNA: TGTGCCAGCAGCTTAGACAGAAGCTCTGGAAACACCGTATATTTT

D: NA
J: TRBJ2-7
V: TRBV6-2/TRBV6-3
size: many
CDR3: CASSVGRLDEQYF
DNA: TGTGCCAGCAGTGTGGGGAGGTTAGACGAGCAGTACTTC

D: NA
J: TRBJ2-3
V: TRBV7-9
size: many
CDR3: CASSSGLGITDTQYF
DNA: TGTGCCAGCAGCTCGGGACTTGGGATCACAGATACGCAGTATTTT

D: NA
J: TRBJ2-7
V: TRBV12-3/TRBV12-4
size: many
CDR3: CASSQWGAHDYEQYF
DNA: TGTGCCAGCAGTCAGTGGGGGGCTCATGACTACGAGCAGTACTTC

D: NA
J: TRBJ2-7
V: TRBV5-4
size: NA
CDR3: CASSLGQSAYEQYF
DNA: TGTGCCAGCAGCTTGGGGCAGTCAGCCTACGAGCAGTACTTC

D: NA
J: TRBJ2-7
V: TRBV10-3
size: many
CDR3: CAISESRVEQYF
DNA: TGTGCCATCAGTGAGTCGAGGGTCGAGCAGTACTTC

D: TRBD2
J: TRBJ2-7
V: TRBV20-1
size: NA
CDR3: CSASQREHEQYF
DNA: TGCAGCGCGAGCCAGCGGGAGCACGAGCAGTACTTC

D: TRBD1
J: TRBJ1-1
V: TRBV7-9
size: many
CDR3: CASSLAPGQGRTEAFF
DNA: TGTGCCAGCAGCTTAGCTCCGGGACAGGGGAGGACTGAAGCTTTCTTT

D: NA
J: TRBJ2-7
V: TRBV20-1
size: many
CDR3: CSARDRAGPGSYEQYF
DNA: TGCAGTGCTAGAGATAGGGCGGGGCCTGGCTCCTACGAGCAGTACTTC

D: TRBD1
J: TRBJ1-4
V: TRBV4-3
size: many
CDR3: CASSQEYLTGQGFEKLFF
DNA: TGCGCCAGCAGCCAAGAGTACCTGACAGGACAGGGTTTTGAAAAACTGTTTTTT

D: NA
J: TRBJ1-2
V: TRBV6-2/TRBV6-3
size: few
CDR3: CASSYSPESRDYGYTF
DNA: TGTGCCAGCAGTTACTCCCCCGAGAGCAGAGACTATGGCTACACCTTC

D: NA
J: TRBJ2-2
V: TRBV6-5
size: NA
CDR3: CASSLFAGVTNTGELFF
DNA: TGTGCCAGCAGCCTCTTCGCAGGGGTGACGAACACCGGGGAGCTGTTTTTT

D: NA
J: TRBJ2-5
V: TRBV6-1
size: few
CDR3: CASSERTTPRVQETQYF
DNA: TGTGCCAGCAGTGAACGGACTACCCCTCGTGTCCAAGAGACCCAGTACTTC

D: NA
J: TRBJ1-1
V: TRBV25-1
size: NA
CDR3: CASSPTGPSTEAFF
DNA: TGTGCCAGCAGCCCAACAGGCCCGAGCACTGAAGCTTTCTTT

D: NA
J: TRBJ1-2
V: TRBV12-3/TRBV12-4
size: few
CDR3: CASSKQGFIYYGYTF
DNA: TGTGCCAGCAGTAAGCAGGGCTTTATATACTATGGCTACACCTTC

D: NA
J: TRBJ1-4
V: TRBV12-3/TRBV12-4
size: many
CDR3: CASSIRGQSNEKLFF
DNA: TGTGCCAGCAGTATCCGCGGACAGAGTAATGAAAAACTGTTTTTT

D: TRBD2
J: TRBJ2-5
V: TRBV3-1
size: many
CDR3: CASSRSSGVQETQYF
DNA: TGTGCCAGCAGCCGCTCTAGCGGGGTACAAGAGACCCAGTACTTC

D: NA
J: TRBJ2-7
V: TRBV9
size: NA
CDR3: CASSPRFSEHEQYF
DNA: TGTGCCAGCAGCCCCCGGTTTAGCGAACACGAGCAGTACTTC

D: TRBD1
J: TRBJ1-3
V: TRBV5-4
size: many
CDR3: CASSQDRGTGNTIYF
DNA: TGTGCCAGCAGCCAGGACAGGGGCACTGGAAACACCATATATTTT

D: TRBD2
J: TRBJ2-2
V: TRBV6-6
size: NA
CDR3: CASSYPSGAYTGELFF
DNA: TGTGCCAGCAGTTACCCTAGCGGTGCTTACACCGGGGAGCTGTTTTTT

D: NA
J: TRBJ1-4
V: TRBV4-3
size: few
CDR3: CASSQDLPGGSEKLFF
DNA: TGCGCCAGCAGCCAAGATCTGCCAGGCGGGAGTGAAAAACTGTTTTTT

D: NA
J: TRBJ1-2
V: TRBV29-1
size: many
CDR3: CSVEVRPASYTF
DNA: TGCAGCGTTGAAGTACGTCCGGCGTCCTACACCTTC

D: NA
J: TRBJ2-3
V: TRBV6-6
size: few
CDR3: CAIQQTVLSTDTQYF
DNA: TGTGCCATCCAACAGACTGTGCTGAGCACAGATACGCAGTATTTT

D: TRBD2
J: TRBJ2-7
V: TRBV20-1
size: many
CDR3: CSAGTRGSLEQYF
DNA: TGCAGTGCGGGGACTAGAGGGAGTCTCGAGCAGTACTTC

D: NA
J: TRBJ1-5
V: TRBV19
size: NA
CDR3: CATLADTALHF
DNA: TGTGCGACTCTCGCGGACACGGCTTTGCATTTT

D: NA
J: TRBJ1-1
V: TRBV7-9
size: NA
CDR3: CASSPGPHPNTEAFF
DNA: TGTGCCAGCAGCCCCGGCCCGCACCCGAACACTGAAGCTTTCTTT

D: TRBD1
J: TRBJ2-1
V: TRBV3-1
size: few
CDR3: CASSLYFGQGVGEQFF
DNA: TGTGCCAGCAGCCTCTATTTCGGACAGGGGGTTGGCGAGCAGTTCTTC

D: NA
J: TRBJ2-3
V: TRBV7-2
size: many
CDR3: CASSLNPDMAPTDTQYF
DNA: TGTGCCAGCAGCTTAAACCCAGATATGGCCCCCACAGATACGCAGTATTTT

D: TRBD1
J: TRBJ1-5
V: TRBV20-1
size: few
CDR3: CSAGTAYSNQPQHF
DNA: TGCAGTGCTGGGACAGCTTATAGCAATCAGCCCCAGCATTTT

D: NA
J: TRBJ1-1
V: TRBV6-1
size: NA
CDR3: CASSPRTRLEAFF
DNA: TGTGCCAGCAGTCCCCGGACGCGGCTAGAAGCTTTCTTT